These 21 T cell receptor beta chains were all obtained from the same sample, sequenced in a study of technical replicates of blood from a few donors. Clones were sequenced by immunoSEQ multiplex PCR, and TCRdb holds only the in-frame ones, with some missing. The table lists about 90,000 clones, just under 95% of them singletons, with roughly 0.26% in the top ten. Sequenced material: T cells isolated from PBMCs. The receptors shown here come from a human donor in good health.

V usage is TRBV5-1 and J usage is TRBJ2-3, with D possibly TRBD2 on 6 matching bases. Germline CDR1 is SGHRS and CDR2 is YFSETQ. Trimming removed 0 bases from V and 0 bases from J, with 8 bases in between. The CDR3 totals 15 residues. The CDR3 bases are TGCGCCAGCAGCTTGGCGCTAGCGAGCACAGATACGCAGTATTTT. Translated: CASSLALASTDTQYF.

This chain uses TRBV5-8 with TRBJ2-7, with D possibly matching TRBD1 (7 bases). Between the trimmed V and J ends, which lost 4 bases and 5 bases, there was a span of 16 bases. This CDR3 has 14 residues. The germline gives CDR1 SGHTS, CDR2 YDEGEE. The CDR3 reads CASSLGGRRDEQYF. In nucleotides, the CDR3 is TGTGCCAGCAGCCTAGGGGGCAGGAGGGACGAGCAGTACTTC.

This clone has just one count. The chain combines TRBV28 with TRBJ1-1; D remains unclear. Germline CDR1 is MDHEN and CDR2 is SYDVKM. CDR3 length: 13 amino acids. Trimming took off 6 bases at V and 1 base at J, with 9 bases between the two ends. CDR3 residues: CASSHTQNTEAFF. CDR3 DNA: TGTGCCAGCAGCCACACACAGAACACTGAAGCTTTCTTT.

The chain uses TRBV6-1 and TRBJ1-5; D gene unclear. Trimming took 1 base from V and 0 from J, leaving 10 bases between them. The CDR3 covers 16 residues. Per the germline V gene, CDR1 is MNHNS and CDR2 is SASEGT. The CDR3: CASSEVRSYSNQPQHF. CDR3 bases: TGTGCCAGCAGTGAAGTGAGATCCTATAGCAATCAGCCCCAGCATTTT.

The V and J genes are TRBV13 and TRBJ2-7, with TRBD2 as a possible D gene (6 bases). Trimming took off 3 bases at V and 3 bases at J, with 12 bases between the two ends. This CDR3 is 14 amino acids long. The germline CDR1 and CDR2 sequences are PRHDT and FYEKMQ (reference sequence). The chain's CDR3 is CASSLRGVGYEQYF. The CDR3 region has the DNA TGTGCCAGCAGCTTGCGGGGAGTAGGCTACGAGCAGTACTTC.

This chain uses TRBV7-9 with TRBJ2-5; 9 nucleotides line up with TRBD2. The CDR3 loop spans 16 amino acids. The germline V gene has CDR1 SEHNR and CDR2 FQNEAQ (reference sequence). V lost 1 base, J lost 4 bases, and 7 bases stayed unmatched. CDR3 amino acids: CASSLGSSGTAETQYF. The CDR3 DNA sequence: TGTGCCAGCAGCTTAGGCTCTAGCGGGACGGCAGAGACCCAGTACTTC.

The J gene is TRBJ2-3, the V gene TRBV5-1; 8 bases match TRBD2. V was clipped by 2 bases and J by 5 bases; unmatched bases: 4. Germline assignment: CDR1 SGHRS and CDR2 YFSETQ. The CDR3 has 14 amino acids. The CDR3 reads CASSLGTSLDTQYF. CDR3 in DNA: TGCGCCAGCAGCTTAGGGACTAGTTTAGATACGCAGTATTTT.

The V call is TRBV19, the J call TRBJ2-1, with TRBD2 matching over 12 bases. The CDR3 has 16 residues. Trimming removed 1 base from V and 9 bases from J; junction bases left unmatched: 7. CDR1 LNHDA and CDR2 SQIVND come from the germline V gene (reference sequence). Written as DNA, the CDR3 is TGTGCCAGTAGTATAGCCTCTAGCGGGGGGGCCGGTGAGCAGTTCTTC. Amino acid sequence: CASSIASSGGAGEQFF.

The V call is TRBV7-8, the J call TRBJ2-7; TRBD2 agrees at 8 bases. V was pared by 0 bases and J by 0 bases, with 10 bases of the junction left unmatched. The CDR3 has 18 amino acids. CDR1 and CDR2 (germline): SGHVS, FQNEAQ. The CDR3 nucleotides are TGTGCCAGCAGCTTAGCAGCTAGCGGGCAGAAAAGCTCCTACGAGCAGTACTTC. Its translation: CASSLAASGQKSSYEQYF.

The J gene is TRBJ2-1, the V gene TRBV11-2; 7 positions agree with TRBD1. The CDR3 loop spans 13 amino acids. The germline gives CDR1 SGHAT, CDR2 FQNNGV. The V segment lost 3 bases and the J segment 8 bases; nucleotides outside the gene matches: 4. The CDR3 protein is CASSFDRVYEQFF. CDR3 DNA sequence: TGTGCCAGCAGCTTCGACAGGGTCTATGAGCAGTTCTTC.

The V gene is TRBV27, the J gene TRBJ2-7; D is perhaps TRBD1 (5 bases). The CDR3 is made up of 15 amino acids. Germline-derived CDR1 and CDR2 are MNHEY and SMNVEV (reference sequence). With 3 bases removed from V and 5 bases from J, the gap between germline ends came to 17 bases. CDR3 DNA sequence: TGTGCCAGCAGTTTGGGGCCGACCGGATTGCACGAGCAGTACTTC. Protein sequence: CASSLGPTGLHEQYF.

The chain recombines TRBV7-9 with TRBJ2-7; D is possibly TRBD2 (5 bases). Trimming stripped 1 base from V and 5 bases from J, with 12 bases between. Germline V gene lookup returns CDR1 SEHNR and CDR2 FQNEAQ (reference sequence). The CDR3 is 14 residues long. For the CDR3, the DNA is TGTGCCAGCAGCTTAGACGTAACGGAGGACGAGCAGTACTTC. Protein: CASSLDVTEDEQYF.

J is TRBJ2-1 and V is TRBV5-1; 14 bases map to TRBD2. Germline lookup yields CDR1 SGHRS and CDR2 YFSETQ. Unmatched junction bases numbered 10, after V lost 1 base and J lost 7 bases. This CDR3 region has 18 residues. In DNA form, the CDR3 reads TGCGCCAGCAGCTTGAACCCGACCGGGACTAGCGGGAGTAATGAGCAGTTCTTC. This sequence encodes CASSLNPTGTSGSNEQFF.

V gene TRBV27 combines with J gene TRBJ2-5; a weak D match, TRBD1 (6 bases). CDR1 is MNHEY, CDR2 SMNVEV, per germline (reference sequence). Trimming left V 3 bases short and J 5 bases short, with 19 bases between. The CDR3 has 16 amino acids. CDR3 nucleotide sequence: TGTGCCAGCAGTTTCTCCCAGGGGACCTCCGGGGAGACCCAGTACTTC. Encoded protein: CASSFSQGTSGETQYF.

The rearrangement uses TRBV5-1 and TRBJ1-4; maybe TRBD1 (6 bases). This CDR3 is built from 13 residues. Trimming removed 0 bases at V and 8 bases at J, with 8 bases between. Germline CDR1 and CDR2: SGHRS and YFSETQ. The CDR3 DNA reads TGCGCCAGCAGCTTGGAGGGGGGGGAAAAACTGTTTTTT. Protein sequence: CASSLEGGEKLFF.

The rearrangement joins TRBV6-1 to TRBJ2-3; 7 nucleotides agree with TRBD2. The CDR3 is 14 amino acids. Trimming cost V 2 bases and J 1 base; bases outside gene matches: 0. Germline V gene sequence: CDR1 MNHNS, CDR2 SASEGT. In DNA, the CDR3 is TGTGCCAGCAGTGAACGGGGGGGCACAGATACGCAGTATTTT. Translated: CASSERGGTDTQYF.

The chain is built from TRBV7-9 and TRBJ1-1; 7 positions match TRBD1. The V gene end was trimmed by 4 bases and the J gene end by 4 bases; junction bases not matched to a gene: 6. CDR1 and CDR2 (germline): SEHNR, FQNEAQ (reference sequence). The CDR3 covers 14 residues. CDR3 sequence (DNA): TGTGCCAGCAGCTCCCAGGGGGGCGGCACTGAAGCTTTCTTT. This gives the protein CASSSQGGGTEAFF.

This CDR3 is CASSLGQKLKNIQYF. CDR3 sequence (DNA): TGTGCCAGCAGTTTAGGGCAGAAGTTAAAAAACATTCAGTACTTC. The V gene is TRBV28, the J gene TRBJ2-4; no firm D call. The CDR3 is 15 amino acids. Germline-derived CDR1 and CDR2 are MDHEN and SYDVKM. With 2 bases removed from V and 4 bases from J, the gap between germline ends came to 12 bases.

This sequence joins TRBV5-4 and TRBJ2-1, with TRBD2 matching 9 bases. After removal of 4 bases from V and 4 bases from J, the junction contained 6 bases not matched to a gene. The CDR3 spans 15 residues. Germline CDR1 is SGHNT and CDR2 is YYREEE (reference sequence). The chain's CDR3 is CASSVTSGPYNEQFF. For the CDR3, the DNA is TGTGCCAGCAGCGTCACTAGCGGGCCATACAATGAGCAGTTCTTC.

This clone was seen just once. The DNA of the CDR3 is TGTGCCAGCAGCTTACCCGGGACAGTAGTTTACGAGCAGTACTTC. Its protein is CASSLPGTVVYEQYF. The chain links TRBV5-6 to TRBJ2-7, with TRBD1 identical over 7 bases. The V gene end was trimmed by 2 bases and the J gene end by 4 bases; junction bases not matched to a gene: 9. The CDR3 extends over 15 amino acids. Germline assignment: CDR1 SGHDT and CDR2 YYEEEE.

The gene calls are TRBV5-5 and TRBJ2-2, with D perhaps TRBD1 (6 bases). There are 17 residues in the CDR3. Germline V gives CDR1 SGHKS, CDR2 YYEKEE (reference sequence). Trimming took off 4 bases at V and 7 bases at J, with 23 bases between the two ends. The CDR3 coding sequence is TGTGCCAGCAGCCCCGGCCCAGGGGCAGCGAGGGGCGGGGAGCTGTTTTTT. Translated, it gives CASSPGPGAARGGELFF. The full variable domain, completed using reference TRBV5-5 and TRBJ2-2, is DAGVTQSPTHLIKTRGQQVTLRCSPISGHKSVSWYQQVLGQGPQFIFQYYEKEERGRGNFPDRFSARQFPNYSSELNVNALLLGDSALYLCASSPGPGAARGGELFFGEGSRLTVL.